What follows are 24 T cell receptor beta chains derived from one specimen sequenced in a study of CD8+ T cells in alopecia areata. The treatment here: oral pan-JAK inhibitor, 5-10 mg twice daily. RNA extraction was followed by reverse transcription into cDNA, which acted as the sequencing template. Sequenced by immunoSEQ multiplex PCR; TCRdb stores in-frame clones only, minus some. This sample has about 220,000 clones, with roughly 56% found just once. This specimen consisted of CD4+ T cells sorted from blood, obtained at week 4, from a patient treated with tofacitinib. The receptors stem from a human donor with alopecia areata.

V gene TRBV5-6 combines with J gene TRBJ2-1; 7 bases agree with TRBD1. Germline V gene lookup returns CDR1 SGHDT and CDR2 YYEEEE. CDR3 size: 13 residues. With 2 bases clipped from V and 6 bases from J, the junction kept 2 bases outside the gene matches. Here the CDR3 DNA reads TGTGCCAGCAGCTTCGACAGGGCCAATGAGCAGTTCTTC. It encodes CASSFDRANEQFF.

The chain couples TRBV11-1 to TRBJ2-2, with D perhaps TRBD1 or TRBD2 (5 bases each). Looked up from germline, CDR1 is SGHAT and CDR2 is FQDESV (reference sequence). Trimming removed 5 bases from V and 0 bases from J, with 13 bases in between. The length of the CDR3 is 16 residues. The CDR3, as DNA: TGTGCCAGCAGCCCCCGGGACCTGACGAACACCGGGGAGCTGTTTTTT. This codes for CASSPRDLTNTGELFF.

This clone has only a few counts. The rearrangement links TRBV30 to TRBJ2-7; 9 nucleotides match TRBD1. Germline trimming cut 2 bases from V and 3 bases from J; bases unmatched to any gene: 11. CDR1 GTSNPN and CDR2 SVGIG come from the germline V gene (reference sequence). The CDR3 runs 16 residues. The CDR3 loop reads CAWSPIGQGRIYEQYF. The CDR3 DNA is TGTGCCTGGAGTCCCATTGGACAGGGGAGGATCTACGAGCAGTACTTC.

The rearrangement uses TRBV9 and TRBJ1-1; tentative D call: TRBD1 (5 bases). Germline V gene lookup returns CDR1 SGDLS and CDR2 YYNGEE. V gave up 2 bases and J gave up 4 bases, with 12 bases separating them. This CDR3 region has 14 residues. The CDR3 DNA reads TGTGCCAGCAGCGTTGGGACGGTAGGCACTGAAGCTTTCTTT. It encodes CASSVGTVGTEAFF.

The rearrangement links TRBV30 to TRBJ1-1, with D uncertain. V lost 2 bases and J lost 1, with 14 bases in between. There are 15 residues in the CDR3. Germline V CDR1 and CDR2: GTSNPN, SVGIG (reference sequence). For the CDR3, the DNA is TGTGCCTGGAGTAATGGTCAGCTGGGGAACACTGAAGCTTTCTTT. Translation gives CAWSNGQLGNTEAFF.

This clone has only a few counts. The rearrangement uses TRBV20-1 and TRBJ2-1, with D perhaps TRBD1 or TRBD2 (6 bases each). Germline lookup yields CDR1 DFQATT and CDR2 SNEGSKA (reference sequence). The CDR3 runs to 11 residues. Trimming shortened V by 6 bases and J by 8 bases, and 11 bases separated the two germline ends. The CDR3 protein is CSAGGEDEQFF. The DNA for the CDR3 is TGCAGTGCCGGGGGCGAGGATGAGCAGTTCTTC.

The chain combines TRBV7-2 with TRBJ1-6; no definite D call. Germline V lookup: CDR1 SGHTA, CDR2 FQGNSA. Trimming removed 1 base from V and 7 bases from J, with 11 bases in between. The CDR3 contains 15 residues. CDR3 nucleotide sequence: TGTGCCAGCAGCTTAGTTTCAGGCAAGAATTCACCCCTCCACTTT. This gives the protein CASSLVSGKNSPLHF.

The rearrangement uses TRBV29-1 and TRBJ2-7, with D possibly being TRBD2 (7 bases). The CDR3 covers 13 residues. In germline, CDR1 is SQVTM, CDR2 ANQGSEA. Trimming shortened V by 7 bases and J by 5 bases, and 18 bases separated the two germline ends. The CDR3 region is CSAGHSGGHEQYF. The CDR3 nucleotides are TGCAGCGCCGGACACTCGGGGGGCCACGAGCAGTACTTC.

In its sample, this clone was seen a few times. The chain has TRBV7-2 and TRBJ2-3; D is possibly TRBD2 (7 bases). There are 14 residues in the CDR3. The V gene's germline CDR1 is SGHTA and CDR2 FQGNSA. V was pared by 3 bases and J by 2 bases, with 9 bases between. In nucleotides, the CDR3 is TGTGCCAGCAGCTTGGCGGGGGCCACAGATACGCAGTATTTT. The encoded protein is CASSLAGATDTQYF.

V usage is TRBV5-1 and J usage is TRBJ1-2; the match to TRBD1 covers 7 bases. Losses at the gene ends were 5 bases for V and 4 bases for J; bases not matched to a gene: 8. This CDR3 region has 14 residues. The V gene's germline CDR1 is SGHRS and CDR2 YFSETQ. In DNA form, the CDR3 reads TGCGCCAGCAGACAGTCGAGGGGGCCCTATGGCTACACCTTC. Encoded protein: CASRQSRGPYGYTF.

CDR3: CASSDPGPNTGELFF. The CDR3 coding sequence is TGTGCCAGCAGTGACCCGGGTCCGAACACCGGGGAGCTGTTTTTT. The rearrangement uses TRBV25-1 and TRBJ2-2; no reliable D call. Trimming pared 3 bases from V and 0 bases from J, leaving 8 bases between. CDR3 length: 15 amino acids. Germline CDR1 is MGHDK and CDR2 is SYGVNS.

J is TRBJ2-3 and V is TRBV25-1, with unresolved D. CDR3 length equals 11 residues. Trimming removed 4 bases from V and 7 bases from J, with 6 bases in between. CDR1 is MGHDK and CDR2 is SYGVNS in the germline V gene. CDR3 in amino acids: CASSVPNTQYF. The CDR3 nucleotides read TGTGCCAGCAGTGTTCCCAATACGCAGTATTTT.

This clone occurred a few times. The chain recombines TRBV27 with TRBJ2-4; 7 nucleotides match TRBD1. Germline V lookup: CDR1 MNHEY, CDR2 SMNVEV (reference sequence). Trimming at V came to 5 bases and at J to 11 bases, leaving 3 bases not matched to a gene. The CDR3 is made up of 11 amino acids. The CDR3 loop reads CASSLGQVQYF. As DNA, the CDR3 is TGTGCCAGCAGTCTAGGACAGGTTCAGTACTTC.

This clone was counted between two and nine times. This chain uses TRBV11-2 with TRBJ2-7, with no clear D. The CDR3 is 16 residues long. V gave up 7 bases and J gave up 1 base, with 20 bases separating them. Per the germline V gene, CDR1 is SGHAT and CDR2 is FQNNGV. CDR3 residues: CASNFLGPQKSYEQYF. The CDR3, as DNA: TGTGCCAGCAACTTCCTAGGCCCTCAGAAATCCTACGAGCAGTACTTC.

The chain employs TRBV7-2 and TRBJ2-1; 10 nucleotides align to TRBD1. The CDR3 has 17 residues. Germline assignment: CDR1 SGHTA and CDR2 FQGNSA. J gave up 3 bases and V 1 base, and 6 bases lay outside the gene matches. CDR3 nucleotides: TGTGCCAGCAGCTTAGGGACAGGGGGTGTCTTCTACAATGAGCAGTTCTTC. As protein: CASSLGTGGVFYNEQFF.

The count of this clone is one. The chain couples TRBV6-5 to TRBJ2-2; D perhaps matches TRBD1 (6 bases). The CDR3 covers 15 residues. Germline lookup yields CDR1 MNHEY and CDR2 SVGAGI. Deletions cut 6 bases from V and 4 bases from J, with 15 bases between. The CDR3 DNA is TGTGCCAGCAGAGGACAGTCTCGGGGCACCGGGGAGCTGTTTTTT. Protein: CASRGQSRGTGELFF.

V and J are TRBV2 and TRBJ1-4; 7 bases map to TRBD1. This CDR3 has 16 residues. CDR1 is SNHLY and CDR2 is FYNNEI in the germline V gene. J gave up 3 bases and V 5 bases, and 9 bases lay outside the gene matches. The CDR3 DNA reads as TGTGCCAGCAGTCTTTGGAAAACAGGGGCTAATGAAAAACTGTTTTTT. As protein: CASSLWKTGANEKLFF.

This clone showed up just once. The sample contains more than one DNA sequence encoding this CDR3. The V gene is TRBV9, the J gene TRBJ2-3; D is perhaps TRBD1 (6 bases). The CDR3 is made up of 14 amino acids. V lost 2 bases to trimming and J lost 1 base, with 8 bases between them. The germline V gene encodes CDR1 SGDLS and CDR2 YYNGEE. CDR3 region: CASSVSGGTDTQYF. CDR3 bases: TGTGCCAGCAGCGTCTCAGGGGGCACAGATACGCAGTATTTT.

The J gene is TRBJ2-3, the V gene TRBV5-1; D is perhaps TRBD2 (6 bases). This CDR3 has 16 amino acids. V was clipped by 0 bases and J by 3 bases, with 14 bases between them. CDR1 and CDR2 from the germline V gene are SGHRS and YFSETQ. CDR3: CASSLERLRGTDTQYF. The CDR3 bases are TGCGCCAGCAGCTTGGAGCGACTCCGGGGGACAGATACGCAGTATTTT.

The chain employs TRBV7-2 and TRBJ1-1; D not resolved. V gave up 4 bases and J gave up 1 base, with 7 bases separating them. The CDR3 length is 13 residues. The germline V gene encodes CDR1 SGHTA and CDR2 FQGNSA. CDR3 region: CASSSRWNTEAFF. CDR3 nucleotide sequence: TGTGCCAGCAGCTCCCGGTGGAACACTGAAGCTTTCTTT.

The rearrangement links TRBV14 to TRBJ2-5; D perhaps matches TRBD1 (6 bases). Per the germline V gene, CDR1 is SGHDN and CDR2 is FVKESK. The CDR3 runs to 12 residues. Trimming removed 2 bases at V and 13 bases at J, with 14 bases between. The CDR3 DNA sequence: TGTGCCAGCAGCCAAAATAGCAGGGGCTTGTACTTC. Translating gives CASSQNSRGLYF.

The chain combines TRBV6-6 with TRBJ1-1; D is unclear. Trimming shortened V by 0 bases and J by 11 bases, and 7 bases separated the two germline ends. Per the germline V gene, CDR1 is MNHNY and CDR2 is SVGAGI (reference sequence). The CDR3 sequence is 11 residues long. CDR3 in DNA: TGTGCCAGCAGTTACTCGCTTGCGGCTTTCTTT. Translating it yields CASSYSLAAFF.

This clone was seen a few times. V gene TRBV5-6 combines with J gene TRBJ1-4, with D tentatively TRBD1 (5 bases). Germline loops: CDR1 SGHDT, CDR2 YYEEEE. Trimming removed 3 bases from V and 5 bases from J, with 14 bases in between. The CDR3 runs to 15 residues. CDR3 DNA sequence: TGTGCCAGCAGCTGGGGGTTCCGGCAAAATGAAAAACTGTTTTTT. Its protein is CASSWGFRQNEKLFF.

This clone appeared a few times. The sample carries other DNA sequences with the same CDR3. The rearrangement uses TRBV4-3 and TRBJ2-1, with D possibly being TRBD1 (6 bases). The CDR3 is 15 residues long. Trimming cost V 2 bases and J 5 bases, with 13 bases left between them. The V gene's germline CDR1 is LGHNA and CDR2 YSLEER. CDR3 DNA sequence: TGCGCCAGCAGCCAACCAACCGGGACAAACAATGAGCAGTTCTTC. It specifies CASSQPTGTNNEQFF.